These 20 T cell receptor beta chains came from one sample sequenced in a study of blood T cell repertoires in COVID-19. The assay was immunoSEQ multiplex PCR, and TCRdb's table has in-frame clones only and misses some. There are around 450,000 clones in the sample; 87% occur only once, and roughly 2% lies in the top ten. The sequencing input was PBMCs or T cells enriched from blood (not recorded which). These receptors all stem from a woman between 18 and 29 years old with acute COVID-19.

The chain has TRBV15 and TRBJ1-2; unclear D gene. Germline CDR1 reads LNHNV; CDR2 reads YYDKDF (reference sequence). This CDR3 is 13 amino acids long. V lost 1 base, J lost 6 bases, and 9 bases lay in between. Here the CDR3 reads CATSRVGRDGYTF. The CDR3 DNA reads as TGTGCCACCAGCAGAGTCGGGAGGGATGGCTACACCTTC.

This clone was counted only a few times. V is TRBV6-1 and J is TRBJ2-5, with D tentatively TRBD2 (6 bases). Germline CDR1 is MNHNS and CDR2 is SASEGT. The CDR3 has 15 amino acids. V was pared by 4 bases and J by 5 bases, with 17 bases between. The CDR3 coding sequence is TGTGCCAGCAGTGGAGCGGGCGCTGCCCTGGAGACCCAGTACTTC. Amino acids: CASSGAGAALETQYF.

The chain has TRBV5-6 and TRBJ2-3, with a weak D call TRBD2 (5 bases). V was shortened by 4 bases and J by 6 bases, with 18 bases between the two germline ends. This CDR3 contains 15 residues. Germline V gene lookup returns CDR1 SGHDT and CDR2 YYEEEE. The CDR3 protein is CASSVGLTDGDTQYF. The CDR3, as DNA: TGTGCCAGCAGCGTAGGACTTACTGACGGGGATACGCAGTATTTT. Full variable domain (missing parts from reference TRBV5-6 and TRBJ2-3): DAGVTQSPTHLIKTRGQQVTLRCSPKSGHDTVSWYQQALGQGPQFIFQYYEEEERQRGNFPDRFSGHQFPNYSSELNVNALLLGDSALYLCASSVGLTDGDTQYFGPGTRLTVL.

The rearrangement joins TRBV10-3 to TRBJ2-3; 9 bases match TRBD2. The CDR3 sequence is 16 residues long. CDR1 and CDR2 from the germline V gene are ENHRY and SYGVKD. After removal of 2 bases from V and 1 base from J, the junction contained 4 bases not matched to a gene. CDR3 bases: TGTGCCATCAGTGAGAGGGCTAGCGGGGGCACAGATACGCAGTATTTT. Translation: CAISERASGGTDTQYF.

The chain joins TRBV5-6 to TRBJ1-6; no reliable D call. Germline V gives CDR1 SGHDT, CDR2 YYEEEE. The V end lost 4 bases, the J end lost 11 bases, and 10 bases lay between the germline ends. The CDR3 is 12 amino acids. For the CDR3, the DNA is TGTGCCAGCAGCCTACGAACGGCACCCCTCCACTTT. Its translation is CASSLRTAPLHF.

In its sample, this clone was seen once. This chain links TRBV28 with TRBJ2-3; D possibly corresponds to TRBD2 (6 bases). The CDR3 runs 14 residues. Germline V lookup: CDR1 MDHEN, CDR2 SYDVKM. V was cut by 6 bases and J by 2 bases, with 12 bases left in between. The CDR3 loop reads CASRGPSATDTQYF. The DNA for the CDR3 is TGTGCCAGCAGAGGCCCTAGCGCCACAGATACGCAGTATTTT.

The chain recombines TRBV3-1 (or the pseudogene TRBV3-2) with TRBJ1-1, with 8 bases matching TRBD1. The CDR3 length is 13 residues. The trim removed 4 bases at V and 10 bases at J, leaving 8 bases unmatched. Germline lookup yields CDR1 LGHDT and CDR2 YNNKEL (reference sequence). The CDR3 loop is CASSPGGGQVAFF. The DNA of the CDR3 is TGTGCCAGCAGCCCTGGCGGGGGACAGGTAGCTTTCTTT.

This clone has only one observation. The chain combines TRBV28 with TRBJ1-1, with TRBD1 identical over 11 bases. The germline V gene has CDR1 MDHEN and CDR2 SYDVKM. Trimming cost V 5 bases and J 0 bases; bases outside gene matches: 11. This CDR3 has 18 amino acids. CDR3 residues: CASSLDPGTGGVNTEAFF. The CDR3 DNA is TGTGCCAGCAGTCTCGACCCGGGGACAGGGGGGGTGAACACTGAAGCTTTCTTT. The whole variable domain, remainder taken from reference TRBV28 and TRBJ1-1, is DVKVTQSSRYLVKRTGEKVFLECVQDMDHENMFWYRQDPGLGLRLIYFSYDVKMKEKGDIPEGYSVSREKKERFSLILESASTNQTSMYLCASSLDPGTGGVNTEAFFGQGTRLTVV.

This clone has more than one count but fewer than ten. The rearrangement uses TRBV6-1 and TRBJ2-7; 7 positions match TRBD1. V shed 3 bases, J shed 0 bases, and the junction held 2 bases outside the gene matches. The CDR3 totals 14 residues. Germline V CDR1 and CDR2: MNHNS, SASEGT. CDR3 bases: TGTGCCAGCAGTGAGGACAGGTTCTCCTACGAGCAGTACTTC. Its protein product is CASSEDRFSYEQYF.

This clone was seen a single time. This chain joins TRBV7-9 and TRBJ1-1; 7 nucleotides line up with TRBD1. The V gene's germline CDR1 is SEHNR and CDR2 FQNEAQ (reference sequence). V was clipped by 1 base and J by 4 bases; unmatched bases: 6. The CDR3 extends over 15 amino acids. Here the CDR3 DNA reads TGTGCCAGCAGCTTAGGAGACAGGGTTTTCACTGAAGCTTTCTTT. Residues: CASSLGDRVFTEAFF.

V usage is TRBV5-8 and J usage is TRBJ1-4; TRBD1 is a possible D gene (5 bases). Germline V CDR1 and CDR2: SGHTS, YDEGEE. This CDR3 has 15 residues. Deletions cut 0 bases from V and 7 bases from J, with 13 bases between. CDR3 bases: TGTGCCAGCAGCTTGGAGGGGATGGTGGGTGAAAAACTGTTTTTT. Protein product: CASSLEGMVGEKLFF.

The chain employs TRBV7-9 and TRBJ1-2; D may be TRBD1 (5 bases). The CDR3 covers 13 residues. Germline V CDR1 and CDR2: SEHNR, FQNEAQ (reference sequence). V was trimmed by 5 bases and J by 4 bases, leaving 11 bases between them. CDR3 bases: TGTGCCAGCAGCCCCCGACAGAGCTATGGCTACACCTTC. It codes for CASSPRQSYGYTF.

The chain joins TRBV5-1 to TRBJ2-2; D call uncertain. CDR3 length equals 12 residues. Germline assignment: CDR1 SGHRS and CDR2 YFSETQ. Trimming stripped 4 bases from V and 1 base from J, with 2 bases between. This chain's CDR3 is CASSQNTGELFF. CDR3 coding DNA: TGCGCCAGCAGCCAGAACACCGGGGAGCTGTTTTTT.

V and J are TRBV11-2 and TRBJ2-2; D perhaps matches TRBD2 (6 bases). The CDR3 extends over 17 amino acids. With 5 bases removed from V and 6 bases from J, the gap between germline ends came to 22 bases. Germline CDR1 reads SGHAT; CDR2 reads FQNNGV. CDR3 bases: TGTGCCAGCAGCCCAATCTCCGGCGGGGTTCTTGCCGGGGAGCTGTTTTTT. Protein: CASSPISGGVLAGELFF.

The CDR3 DNA reads TGTGCCAGCAGATCCCCGGAGACAGGAGACACTGAAGCTTTCTTT. This encodes CASRSPETGDTEAFF. The V and J genes are TRBV25-1 and TRBJ1-1; D possibly corresponds to TRBD1 (6 bases). Germline V gene data show CDR1 as MGHDK and CDR2 as SYGVNS. The CDR3 totals 15 residues. Trimming left V 6 bases short and J 3 bases short, with 17 bases between.

The chain recombines TRBV7-2 with TRBJ2-5, with TRBD2 as a possible D gene (5 bases). Germline CDR1 reads SGHTA; CDR2 reads FQGNSA. The CDR3 loop spans 13 amino acids. V gave up 1 base and J gave up 3 bases, with 6 bases separating them. The CDR3 protein is CASSLDGEETQYF. The CDR3 DNA reads TGTGCCAGCAGCTTAGACGGGGAAGAGACCCAGTACTTC.

The rearrangement uses TRBV5-1 and TRBJ2-7, with 9 bases aligning to TRBD1. V lost 3 bases to trimming and J lost 5 bases; unmatched junction nucleotides: 0. CDR1 is SGHRS, CDR2 YFSETQ, per germline. This CDR3 region has 12 residues. Written as DNA, the CDR3 is TGCGCCAGCAGCTGGACAGGGGACGAGCAGTACTTC. As protein: CASSWTGDEQYF.

This chain links TRBV25-1 with TRBJ1-2; 9 bases are a match to TRBD1. The V gene's germline CDR1 is MGHDK and CDR2 SYGVNS. V shed 4 bases, J shed 4 bases, and the junction held 1 base outside the gene matches. The CDR3 extends over 13 amino acids. The CDR3: CASSADRGYGYTF. The DNA for the CDR3 is TGTGCCAGCAGTGCGGACAGGGGCTATGGCTACACCTTC.

The chain has TRBV4-3 and TRBJ2-1; 9 bases align to TRBD1. The CDR3 spans 15 residues. Germline V CDR1 and CDR2: LGHNA, YSLEER. The V segment lost 1 base and the J segment 3 bases; nucleotides outside the gene matches: 1. CDR3 DNA: TGCGCCAGCAGCCAAGGACAGGGGGTCTACAATGAGCAGTTCTTC. Protein product: CASSQGQGVYNEQFF.

The rearrangement links TRBV28 to TRBJ2-5, with 9 bases matching TRBD2. Per germline, CDR1 MDHEN and CDR2 SYDVKM. The length of the CDR3 is 16 residues. J lost 5 bases, V lost 4 bases, and 11 bases had no gene match. The CDR3 DNA reads TGTGCCAGCAGTTCTGGGGCGGGAGGGCCTCTCGAGACCCAGTACTTC. It codes for CASSSGAGGPLETQYF. The full variable domain, in which reference TRBV28 and TRBJ2-5 provide the parts outside the CDR3, is DVKVTQSSRYLVKRTGEKVFLECVQDMDHENMFWYRQDPGLGLRLIYFSYDVKMKEKGDIPEGYSVSREKKERFSLILESASTNQTSMYLCASSSGAGGPLETQYFGPGTRLLVL.